Below, 21 T cell receptor beta chains from the same sample are listed, as sequenced in a study of blood T cell repertoires in COVID-19. Assay: immunoSEQ multiplex PCR; the TCRdb copy retains only in-frame clones and omits some. The data show roughly 100,000 clones, about 75% seen once. Sequenced sample: peripheral blood. These receptors were taken from a woman older than 75 with acute or convalescent COVID-19.

The rearrangement uses TRBV6-2 or TRBV6-3 and TRBJ2-7; 10 bases align to TRBD1. This CDR3 spans 17 amino acids. Looked up from germline, CDR1 is MNHEY and CDR2 is SVGEGT. Trimming took 0 bases from V and 3 from J; bases not matched to a gene: 8. The CDR3 DNA reads as TGTGCCAGCAGTTACTCGCTTGGGGACAGGGGTATCTACGAGCAGTACTTC. This encodes CASSYSLGDRGIYEQYF.

This chain uses TRBV7-2 with TRBJ2-1; possible D gene TRBD1, 6 bases. Germline loops: CDR1 SGHTA, CDR2 FQGNSA. The CDR3 contains 16 residues. V was clipped by 5 bases and J by 4 bases, with 18 bases between them. The CDR3 region is CASSHRTGTIYNEQFF. For the CDR3, the DNA is TGTGCCAGCAGCCACAGAACAGGGACCATTTACAATGAGCAGTTCTTC.

The gene calls are TRBV5-4 and TRBJ1-1, with D perhaps matching TRBD1 (5 bases). From germline, CDR1 is SGHNT and CDR2 YYREEE (reference sequence). This CDR3 has 14 amino acids. Trimming took 4 bases from V and 0 from J, leaving 10 bases between them. This CDR3 reads CASSLQGMNTEAFF. The CDR3 DNA reads TGTGCCAGCAGCCTCCAGGGAATGAACACTGAAGCTTTCTTT.

This chain joins TRBV7-2 and TRBJ1-5, with 9 bases matching TRBD1. CDR1 is SGHTA, CDR2 FQGNSA, per germline. This CDR3 comprises 16 residues. Trimming took 5 bases from V and 6 from J; bases not matched to a gene: 11. The DNA for the CDR3 is TGTGCCAGCAGCCCCACGGGACAGGGTACCGCTCAGCCCCAGCATTTT. It yields the protein CASSPTGQGTAQPQHF.

This chain links TRBV30 with TRBJ1-5, with TRBD1 as a possible D gene (5 bases). CDR1 is GTSNPN and CDR2 is SVGIG in the germline V gene (reference sequence). The CDR3 has 14 residues. The V end was cut by 0 bases, the J end by 3 bases, with 9 bases between. CDR3 nucleotides: TGTGCCTGGAGTGTAGGGGTTGCCAATCAGCCCCAGCATTTT. It codes for CAWSVGVANQPQHF.

The chain's CDR3 is CASSLSGSSDTQYF. The CDR3 DNA sequence: TGTGCCAGCAGTTTAAGCGGGAGTTCAGATACGCAGTATTTT. This chain connects TRBV6-6 to TRBJ2-3, with 8 bases identical to TRBD2. CDR1 is MNHNY, CDR2 SVGAGI, per germline (reference sequence). The length of the CDR3 is 14 residues. Losses at the gene ends were 4 bases for V and 4 bases for J; bases not matched to a gene: 4.

This CDR3 is CAIQGPRNTEAFF. The CDR3 DNA reads as TGTGCCATCCAGGGTCCGAGGAACACTGAAGCTTTCTTT. The chain links TRBV2 to TRBJ1-1; weak D call: TRBD1 (5 bases). This CDR3 has 13 amino acids. Germline loops: CDR1 SNHLY, CDR2 FYNNEI. The V end was cut by 10 bases, the J end by 1 base, with 13 bases between.

The sample holds a few counts of this clone. J is TRBJ1-2 and V is TRBV28; D is ambiguous. Trimming removed 2 bases at V and 1 base at J, with 11 bases between. Germline V gene lookup returns CDR1 MDHEN and CDR2 SYDVKM. CDR3 size: 15 residues. The CDR3 region has the DNA TGTGCCAGCAGTTTAGGAGGAGCGGGTAACTATGGCTACACCTTC. It translates to CASSLGGAGNYGYTF.

This clone occurred once. V gene TRBV14 combines with J gene TRBJ2-1; 7 bases fit TRBD1. V trimming: 4 bases; J trimming: 7 bases; junction bases outside the gene matches: 10. CDR1 SGHDN and CDR2 FVKESK come from the germline V gene. The CDR3 covers 15 residues. CDR3 sequence: CASSPVTGILNEQFF. CDR3 bases: TGTGCCAGCAGCCCCGTGACAGGGATATTGAATGAGCAGTTCTTC.

This clone was seen a single time. The rearrangement joins TRBV4-2 to TRBJ2-2; D not resolved. This CDR3 has 17 residues. Germline V gene sequence: CDR1 LGHNA, CDR2 YNFKEQ. The germline V and J ends were trimmed by 0 bases and 0 bases, with 11 bases remaining between them. CDR3 protein: CASSQEGGGTNTGELFF. The CDR3 DNA is TGTGCCAGCAGCCAAGAAGGCGGCGGAACGAACACCGGGGAGCTGTTTTTT.

This chain connects TRBV11-1 to TRBJ1-1; the match to TRBD1 covers 7 bases. Germline V gene sequence: CDR1 SGHAT, CDR2 FQDESV (reference sequence). The CDR3 runs 14 residues. V dropped 2 bases and J dropped 5; count of bases not matched to a gene: 5. CDR3: CASSLRRGLTEAFF. The CDR3 DNA is TGTGCCAGCAGCTTACGGAGGGGGCTTACTGAAGCTTTCTTT.

This clone turned up a few times. The J gene is TRBJ2-1, the V gene TRBV9; 7 nucleotides match TRBD2. CDR3 length: 15 residues. Trimming took 3 bases from V and 2 from J; bases not matched to a gene: 5. Germline values: CDR1 SGDLS, CDR2 YYNGEE. The CDR3 here is CASSAREKTYNEQFF. The CDR3 DNA follows: TGTGCCAGCAGCGCGCGGGAGAAAACCTACAATGAGCAGTTCTTC.

This clone has a handful of counts. The CDR3 nucleotides are TGTGCCAGCAGCATCACTAGCGGGAGAGGGGGAAACATTCAGTACTTC. This encodes CASSITSGRGGNIQYF. The V gene is TRBV28, the J gene TRBJ2-4; TRBD2 agrees at 11 bases. Trimming removed 6 bases from V and 6 bases from J; junction bases left unmatched: 10. CDR3 length: 16 amino acids. Per germline, CDR1 MDHEN and CDR2 SYDVKM.

In DNA, the CDR3 is TGTGCCAGCAGTTTGCGCCAGACTGCAACTAATGAAAAACTGTTTTTT. Its translation: CASSLRQTATNEKLFF. The chain combines TRBV2 with TRBJ1-4; no definite D call. The germline V gene has CDR1 SNHLY and CDR2 FYNNEI. The CDR3 contains 16 residues. Trimming pared 5 bases from V and 0 bases from J, leaving 13 bases between.

DNA of the CDR3: TGTGCCAGCAGCTTAAACAACGCAGAGCAGTACTTC. This encodes CASSLNNAEQYF. The V call is TRBV7-2, the J call TRBJ2-7, with D unclear. Trimming stripped 2 bases from V and 7 bases from J, with 9 bases between. Germline CDR1 and CDR2: SGHTA and FQGNSA. CDR3 length equals 12 residues.

This clone has just one count. The rearrangement joins TRBV6-6 to TRBJ1-5; TRBD1 matches at 7 bases. J was trimmed by 2 bases and V by 7 bases; bases with no gene match: 5. The V gene's germline CDR1 is MNHNY and CDR2 SVGAGI (reference sequence). The CDR3 contains 14 residues. The DNA for the CDR3 is TGTGCCAGCACGATAGGACAGGGCAATCAGCCCCAGCATTTT. Amino acid sequence: CASTIGQGNQPQHF.

V usage is TRBV5-8 and J usage is TRBJ2-2; maybe TRBD2 (6 bases). The germline gives CDR1 SGHTS, CDR2 YDEGEE. V dropped 4 bases and J dropped 0 bases, with 10 bases sitting between them. CDR3 length equals 15 residues. The CDR3 sequence is CASSGRTSNTGELFF. Here the CDR3 DNA reads TGTGCCAGCAGCGGGAGGACATCGAACACCGGGGAGCTGTTTTTT. Looking up the rest from reference TRBV5-8 and TRBJ2-2 gives the full variable domain: EAGVTQSPTHLIKTRGQQATLRCSPISGHTSVYWYQQALGLGLQFLLWYDEGEERNRGNFPPRFSGRQFPNYSSELNVNALELEDSALYLCASSGRTSNTGELFFGEGSRLTVL.

This clone was detected a few times. The chain recombines TRBV7-2 with TRBJ2-7, with 12 bases aligning to TRBD2. This CDR3 is built from 19 residues. CDR1 SGHTA and CDR2 FQGNSA come from the germline V gene. Trimming took 2 bases from V and 2 from J; bases not matched to a gene: 13. CDR3 region: CASSLFAVPSGGGAYEQYF. CDR3 nucleotides: TGTGCCAGCAGCTTATTTGCGGTGCCTAGCGGGGGGGGAGCCTACGAGCAGTACTTC.

The rearrangement links TRBV12-3 or TRBV12-4 to TRBJ1-5; TRBD1 agrees at 7 bases. The ends lost 6 bases at V and 4 bases at J; junction bases unmatched: 3. CDR3 length equals 13 residues. The CDR3 region is CASRGTENQPQHF. The CDR3 coding sequence is TGTGCCAGCAGGGGGACAGAAAATCAGCCCCAGCATTTT.

The J gene is TRBJ2-7, the V gene TRBV30, with 9 bases lining up with TRBD2. Germline-derived CDR1 and CDR2 are GTSNPN and SVGIG (reference sequence). Trimming took 1 base from V and 4 from J; bases not matched to a gene: 8. This CDR3 region has 15 residues. This CDR3 reads CAWSAGGTSQYEQYF. CDR3 in DNA: TGTGCCTGGAGTGCAGGGGGGACTAGCCAATACGAGCAGTACTTC.

V is TRBV19 and J is TRBJ1-5; no clear D gene. V was cut by 0 bases and J by 8 bases, with 8 bases left in between. The CDR3 consists of 13 residues. Germline-derived CDR1 and CDR2 are LNHDA and SQIVND (reference sequence). CDR3 amino acids: CASSIERDKPQHF. CDR3 DNA: TGTGCCAGTAGTATAGAGAGGGATAAGCCCCAGCATTTT.